These 29 T cell receptor beta chains were all obtained from the same sample, sequenced in a study of cytomegalovirus exposure and HLA in healthy donors. Use of 60 Vbeta and 13 Jbeta primers characterized the PCR. Sequenced by immunoSEQ multiplex PCR; TCRdb stores in-frame clones only, minus some. This table holds about 200,000 clones, more than 60% found once. Material for sequencing was PBMCs. All receptors derive from a man between 45 and 60 years old in good health and CMV-seronegative.

The chain links TRBV12-5 to TRBJ2-7, with D possibly matching TRBD1 (6 bases). The V end lost 0 bases, the J end lost 4 bases, and 13 bases lay between the germline ends. Germline values: CDR1 LGHNT, CDR2 FRNRAP. CDR3 size: 15 residues. The DNA for the CDR3 is TGTGCTAGTGGTTTGGTAGAACAGGGAAGGTACGAGCAGTACTTC. Its protein is CASGLVEQGRYEQYF.

This clone was detected once. The chain is built from TRBV15 and TRBJ2-2; 9 bases map to TRBD2. The CDR3 runs to 17 residues. J gave up 2 bases and V 7 bases, and 11 bases lay outside the gene matches. The germline CDR1 and CDR2 sequences are LNHNV and YYDKDF (reference sequence). For the CDR3, the DNA is TGTGCCACCAAGGTGGTAGCGGGAGTCATCAACACCGGGGAGCTGTTTTTT. As protein: CATKVVAGVINTGELFF.

The genes are TRBV19 and TRBJ1-5, with 9 bases lining up with TRBD1. After removal of 3 bases from V and 1 base from J, the junction contained 1 base not matched to a gene. The length of the CDR3 is 15 residues. Germline CDR1 is LNHDA and CDR2 is SQIVND (reference sequence). Here the CDR3 reads CASSMGQGSNQPQHF. The CDR3 bases are TGTGCCAGTAGTATGGGACAGGGAAGCAATCAGCCCCAGCATTTT.

The rearrangement joins TRBV4-1 to TRBJ1-2; D unclear. Germline lookup yields CDR1 MGHRA and CDR2 YSYEKL. The CDR3 runs to 14 residues. With 0 bases removed from V and 4 bases from J, the gap between germline ends came to 9 bases. The CDR3 reads CASSQEVRGYGYTF. CDR3 sequence (DNA): TGCGCCAGCAGCCAAGAGGTTCGGGGCTATGGCTACACCTTC.

The chain employs TRBV28 and TRBJ1-2; D unresolved. V was trimmed by 3 bases and J by 2 bases, leaving 10 bases between them. The CDR3 extends over 14 amino acids. Germline values: CDR1 MDHEN, CDR2 SYDVKM. CDR3 protein: CASSFIGENYGYTF. CDR3 coding DNA: TGTGCCAGCAGTTTTATCGGGGAGAACTATGGCTACACCTTC.

The chain links TRBV7-6 to TRBJ2-3, with TRBD2 identical over 9 bases. Trimming cost V 1 base and J 4 bases; bases outside gene matches: 3. Germline V gives CDR1 SGHVS, CDR2 FNYEAQ. There are 15 residues in the CDR3. The CDR3 nucleotides are TGTGCCAGCAGCTTAGGCGGGGGGGTCGCAGATACGCAGTATTTT. The encoded protein is CASSLGGGVADTQYF.

This sequence joins TRBV7-9 and TRBJ2-2; 11 nucleotides line up with TRBD2. V lost 5 bases and J lost 4; bases outside the gene matches: 6. CDR1 and CDR2 (germline): SEHNR, FQNEAQ (reference sequence). This CDR3 is 16 amino acids long. The CDR3 reads CASSERSGRVTGELFF. Here the CDR3 DNA reads TGTGCCAGCAGCGAACGTAGCGGGAGGGTCACCGGGGAGCTGTTTTTT.

The chain links TRBV7-9 to TRBJ1-2; 7 bases fit TRBD1. V was clipped by 3 bases and J by 8 bases; unmatched bases: 6. The CDR3 consists of 13 residues. Germline CDR1 reads SEHNR; CDR2 reads FQNEAQ (reference sequence). CDR3 region: CASSFQTGTGYTF. The DNA of the CDR3 is TGTGCCAGCAGCTTTCAGACAGGGACCGGCTACACCTTC.

The chain carries TRBV5-1 and TRBJ2-5, with TRBD1 identical over 9 bases. The germline CDR1 and CDR2 sequences are SGHRS and YFSETQ. The V segment lost 7 bases and the J segment 5 bases; nucleotides outside the gene matches: 9. This CDR3 is 14 amino acids long. CDR3 DNA: TGCGCCAGCGCCGAGACAGGGGGAGGGGAGACCCAGTACTTC. Translation: CASAETGGGETQYF.

The chain joins TRBV6-5 to TRBJ2-3; TRBD2 agrees at 7 bases. After removal of 5 bases from V and 11 bases from J, the junction contained 7 bases not matched to a gene. Germline V gene data show CDR1 as MNHEY and CDR2 as SVGAGI. The CDR3 has 12 amino acids. The CDR3 nucleotides read TGTGCCAGCAGTCCTCCGGGACTACAGCAGTATTTT. This sequence encodes CASSPPGLQQYF.

For the CDR3, the DNA is TGTGCCAGGTGGACAGTCTACGAGCAGTACTTC. It encodes CARWTVYEQYF. This chain links TRBV9 with TRBJ2-7; D is possibly TRBD1 (6 bases). The CDR3 length is 11 residues. V lost 8 bases to trimming and J lost 3 bases, with 9 bases between them. Germline V CDR1 and CDR2: SGDLS, YYNGEE.

The chain uses TRBV20-1 and TRBJ1-2; D perhaps matches TRBD1 (5 bases). There are 11 residues in the CDR3. V lost 5 bases to trimming and J lost 5 bases, with 9 bases between them. The V gene's germline CDR1 is DFQATT and CDR2 SNEGSKA (reference sequence). The CDR3 is CSARTPYGYTF. DNA for the CDR3: TGCAGTGCTCGGACACCTTATGGCTACACCTTC.

This chain links TRBV29-1 with TRBJ1-2; the D is unclear. V gave up 1 base and J gave up 7 bases, with 10 bases separating them. This CDR3 comprises 12 residues. Per the germline V gene, CDR1 is SQVTM and CDR2 is ANQGSEA. CDR3: CSVEGSGGGYTF. The CDR3 coding sequence is TGCAGCGTTGAAGGCAGCGGAGGTGGCTACACCTTC. Looking up the rest from reference TRBV29-1 and TRBJ1-2 gives the full variable domain: SAVISQKPSRDICQRGTSLTIQCQVDSQVTMMFWYRQQPGQSLTLIATANQGSEATYESGFVIDKFPISRPNLTFSTLTVSNMSPEDSSIYLCSVEGSGGGYTFGSGTRLTVV.

This clone has a handful of counts. The identical CDR3 is also encoded by other nucleotide sequences in the sample. The gene calls are TRBV6-6 and TRBJ2-1, with 11 bases identical to TRBD2. The CDR3 totals 15 residues. V trimming: 4 bases; J trimming: 4 bases; junction bases outside the gene matches: 3. CDR1 and CDR2 (germline): MNHNY, SVGAGI (reference sequence). In DNA form, the CDR3 reads TGTGCCAGCAGTTCCGGGACTAGCGGATACAATGAGCAGTTCTTC. As protein: CASSSGTSGYNEQFF.

The chain links TRBV11-2 to TRBJ2-7; possible D gene TRBD1, 6 bases. CDR1 SGHAT and CDR2 FQNNGV come from the germline V gene. The CDR3 runs 14 residues. V was clipped by 5 bases and J by 2 bases, with 13 bases between them. The CDR3 bases are TGTGCCAGCAGCCTGCTTACAGGGACCTACGAGCAGTACTTC. Amino acids: CASSLLTGTYEQYF.

This clone came up once. The chain carries TRBV5-5 and TRBJ2-7, with 9 bases matching TRBD2. Germline CDR1 reads SGHKS; CDR2 reads YYEKEE (reference sequence). The CDR3 has 18 amino acids. V trimming: 3 bases; J trimming: 0 bases; junction bases outside the gene matches: 13. CDR3 amino acids: CASSWGPMGSGSSYEQYF. CDR3 DNA sequence: TGTGCCAGCAGCTGGGGCCCCATGGGTAGCGGGAGCTCCTACGAGCAGTACTTC.

The DNA of the CDR3 is TGTGCCAGCAGTCTCGAGGGAGGCCGGTACAATGAGCAGTTCTTC. Amino acid sequence: CASSLEGGRYNEQFF. The V and J genes are TRBV6-4 and TRBJ2-1; D may be TRBD2 (6 bases). CDR1 and CDR2 from the germline V gene are MRHNA and SNTAGT. V shed 5 bases and J shed 4 bases, with 15 bases lying between them. This CDR3 spans 15 amino acids.

Comment on this clone: This sample includes further DNA sequences coding for the same CDR3. The CDR3 bases are TGTGCCAGCAGCGTAGGAGGGACCGGGGAGCTGTTTTTT. Amino acid sequence: CASSVGGTGELFF. V and J are TRBV9 and TRBJ2-2; tentative D call: TRBD2 (5 bases). This CDR3 is built from 13 residues. Trimming took off 0 bases at V and 5 bases at J, with 5 bases between the two ends. Per the germline V gene, CDR1 is SGDLS and CDR2 is YYNGEE. Based on the CDR3 plus reference TRBV9 and TRBJ2-2, the full variable domain is DSGVTQTPKHLITATGQRVTLRCSPRSGDLSVYWYQQSLDQGLQFLIQYYNGEERAKGNILERFSAQQFPDLHSELNLSSLELGDSALYFCASSVGGTGELFFGEGSRLTVL.

This chain joins TRBV27 and TRBJ2-6; tentatively, D is TRBD1 (6 bases). CDR3 length: 15 residues. The V gene lost 7 bases and the J gene lost 2 bases, with 12 bases spanning the gap. CDR1 is MNHEY and CDR2 is SMNVEV in the germline V gene (reference sequence). This chain's CDR3 is CASMSTGTGANVLTF. In nucleotides, the CDR3 is TGTGCCAGCATGTCAACAGGGACTGGGGCCAACGTCCTGACTTTC.

V and J are TRBV5-3 and TRBJ2-2; 14 bases fit TRBD2. TRBV5-3 is given ORF status, its function remaining uncertain. J was trimmed by 9 bases and V by 0 bases; bases with no gene match: 10. This CDR3 is 18 amino acids long. CDR3 nucleotides: TGTGCCAGAAGCTTGGATAGAGGGACTAGCGGGAGATCCAGGGAGCTGTTTTTT. It encodes CARSLDRGTSGRSRELFF.

V gene TRBV7-6 combines with J gene TRBJ2-2, with 9 nucleotides matching TRBD2. The V and J ends lost 5 bases and 2 bases, in that order; junction bases with no gene match: 3. Germline lookup yields CDR1 SGHVS and CDR2 FNYEAQ. The CDR3 is made up of 15 amino acids. CDR3 loop: CASSRSGSNTGELFF. The CDR3 nucleotides read TGTGCCAGCAGCCGTAGCGGGAGCAACACCGGGGAGCTGTTTTTT.

This rearrangement joins TRBV20-1 to TRBJ2-7; D is unresolved. The CDR3 extends over 11 amino acids. Trimming took off 5 bases at V and 4 bases at J, with 9 bases between the two ends. CDR1 is DFQATT and CDR2 is SNEGSKA in the germline V gene (reference sequence). The CDR3 bases are TGCAGTGCTGCAATAGCTTACGAGCAGTACTTC. The encoded protein is CSAAIAYEQYF.

V is TRBV5-4 and J is TRBJ2-1; TRBD1 matches 10 bases. The V segment lost 3 bases and the J segment 4 bases; nucleotides outside the gene matches: 4. The CDR3 runs to 15 residues. Germline CDR1 is SGHNT and CDR2 is YYREEE (reference sequence). The CDR3 loop reads CASSSGQGLYNEQFF. Here the CDR3 DNA reads TGTGCCAGCAGCTCGGGACAGGGGTTATACAATGAGCAGTTCTTC.

The genes are TRBV7-2 and TRBJ1-2; no firm D call. The length of the CDR3 is 14 residues. CDR1 and CDR2 from the germline V gene are SGHTA and FQGNSA. The V and J ends lost 4 bases and 4 bases respectively, with 13 bases between them. The CDR3: CASSSNNGIYGYTF. CDR3 nucleotides: TGTGCCAGCAGCTCGAATAACGGGATCTATGGCTACACCTTC.

This clone was detected a few times. This chain links TRBV11-2 with TRBJ2-2; 8 nucleotides agree with TRBD2. The CDR3 spans 16 residues. Germline V gene sequence: CDR1 SGHAT, CDR2 FQNNGV. After removal of 6 bases from V and 3 bases from J, the junction contained 9 bases not matched to a gene. The CDR3 sequence is CASSSPGGPDTGELFF. For the CDR3, the DNA is TGTGCCAGCAGTTCTCCGGGAGGGCCGGACACCGGGGAGCTGTTTTTT. Complete variable domain (other parts from reference TRBV11-2 and TRBJ2-2): EAGVAQSPRYKIIEKRQSVAFWCNPISGHATLYWYQQILGQGPKLLIQFQNNGVVDDSQLPKDRFSAERLKGVDSTLKIQPAKLEDSAVYLCASSSPGGPDTGELFFGEGSRLTVL.

This chain joins TRBV2 and TRBJ1-6; TRBD1 is a possible D gene (5 bases). CDR3 length: 15 amino acids. With 4 bases removed from V and 7 bases from J, the gap between germline ends came to 14 bases. CDR1 is SNHLY, CDR2 FYNNEI, per germline. CDR3 sequence: CASSGEQGKNSPLHF. Here the CDR3 DNA reads TGTGCCAGCAGTGGCGAGCAGGGCAAAAATTCACCCCTCCACTTT.

V gene TRBV7-6 combines with J gene TRBJ2-1; 10 nucleotides line up with TRBD2. The germline CDR1 and CDR2 sequences are SGHVS and FNYEAQ. The CDR3 consists of 17 residues. V dropped 0 bases and J dropped 6; count of bases not matched to a gene: 8. The CDR3 region is CASSLAAKREGRNEQFF. The CDR3 DNA is TGTGCCAGCAGCTTAGCGGCCAAGCGGGAGGGCCGCAATGAGCAGTTCTTC.

In DNA form, the CDR3 reads TGTGCCAGTAGTCCCTTAGGACTAGCGGGATTCGGGGAGCTGTTTTTT. It encodes CASSPLGLAGFGELFF. This chain links TRBV19 with TRBJ2-2, with 12 bases identical to TRBD2. The trim removed 5 bases at V and 7 bases at J, leaving 8 bases unmatched. The CDR3 is 16 residues long. Germline V gene data show CDR1 as LNHDA and CDR2 as SQIVND (reference sequence).

This clone was seen just once. This chain connects TRBV6-5 to TRBJ2-7, with D possibly matching TRBD2 (5 bases). CDR3 length: 14 amino acids. Germline V gene sequence: CDR1 MNHEY, CDR2 SVGAGI. The ends were cut back, 5 bases at V and 2 bases at J, with 13 bases in the middle. CDR3 nucleotides: TGTGCCAGCAGTGATGGAGGTCCTCCCTACGAGCAGTACTTC. This encodes CASSDGGPPYEQYF.